Each of the 21 T cell receptor beta chains below was sequenced from the same sample in a study of T cell responses to AZD1222 COVID-19 vaccine. Sequencing used immunoSEQ multiplex PCR; TCRdb keeps in-frame clones, though not all of them. Of about 70,000 clones in the sample, roughly 85% were seen once. The sequencing used peripheral blood, collected on day 0 of AZD1222 vaccination. Every receptor here comes from an adult in good health.

The chain uses TRBV29-1 and TRBJ1-3; D remains ambiguous. CDR3 length: 14 amino acids. In germline, CDR1 is SQVTM, CDR2 ANQGSEA. Deletions cut 6 bases from V and 2 bases from J, with 14 bases between. The DNA of the CDR3 is TGCAGCGTGAGATCCGGTGAGGCTGGAAACACCATATATTTT. Translation: CSVRSGEAGNTIYF.

This chain links TRBV6-5 with TRBJ1-1; D not certain. Trimming removed 0 bases at V and 4 bases at J, with 15 bases between. Germline V gene sequence: CDR1 MNHEY, CDR2 SVGAGI. This CDR3 has 16 amino acids. The CDR3: CASSYSTTAEGTEAFF. The CDR3 DNA is TGTGCCAGCAGTTACTCTACGACGGCTGAGGGCACTGAAGCTTTCTTT.

The chain has TRBV6-6 and TRBJ2-2; D uncertain. The CDR3 is 14 residues long. CDR1 is MNHNY and CDR2 is SVGAGI in the germline V gene (reference sequence). The V gene lost 8 bases and the J gene lost 4 bases, with 14 bases spanning the gap. The DNA of the CDR3 is TGTGCCAGCCGCGGAAGCGTTACCACCGGGGAGCTGTTTTTT. This codes for CASRGSVTTGELFF.

The rearrangement uses TRBV5-1 and TRBJ1-6; D is unresolved. The CDR3 spans 14 residues. Trimming removed 0 bases at V and 2 bases at J, with 3 bases between. Germline V gene data show CDR1 as SGHRS and CDR2 as YFSETQ. The CDR3 region has the DNA TGCGCCAGCAGCTTGGACCCCTATAATTCACCCCTCCACTTT. Amino acids: CASSLDPYNSPLHF.

This chain connects TRBV27 to TRBJ1-1; 9 nucleotides align to TRBD1. CDR3 length equals 14 residues. Germline CDR1 is MNHEY and CDR2 is SMNVEV (reference sequence). V gave up 5 bases and J gave up 5 bases; unmatched junction bases: 6. CDR3 DNA sequence: TGTGCCAGCAGTCTACAGGGGGCAAGGACTGAAGCTTTCTTT. It translates to CASSLQGARTEAFF.

This sequence joins TRBV19 and TRBJ1-2; D gene ambiguous. Germline V gene data show CDR1 as LNHDA and CDR2 as SQIVND (reference sequence). The CDR3 is 11 residues long. Trimming removed 4 bases at V and 2 bases at J, with 2 bases between. CDR3 in amino acids: CASSRNYGYTF. The CDR3 DNA follows: TGTGCCAGTAGTAGGAACTATGGCTACACCTTC. Drawing the rest from reference TRBV19 and TRBJ1-2, the complete variable domain is DGGITQSPKYLFRKEGQNVTLSCEQNLNHDAMYWYRQDPGQGLRLIYYSQIVNDFQKGDIAEGYSVSREKKESFPLTVTSAQKNPTAFYLCASSRNYGYTFGSGTRLTVV.

The V and J genes are TRBV12-5 and TRBJ2-2; no reliable D call. The CDR3 has 17 residues. The germline gives CDR1 LGHNT, CDR2 FRNRAP. V lost 3 bases, J lost 0 bases, and 14 bases lay in between. The CDR3 protein is CASGFPTSGPNTGELFF. The CDR3 coding sequence is TGTGCTAGTGGTTTCCCAACCTCCGGGCCGAACACCGGGGAGCTGTTTTTT.

In its sample, this clone was seen once. J is TRBJ1-4 and V is TRBV28; D gene unclear. Germline CDR1 is MDHEN and CDR2 is SYDVKM. Trimming stripped 10 bases from V and 8 bases from J, with 14 bases between. The CDR3 runs 12 residues. CDR3 in amino acids: CATRVKGEKLFF. CDR3 DNA sequence: TGTGCCACCCGGGTAAAAGGGGAAAAACTGTTTTTT.

The CDR3 spells CASKGQGAGNYGYTF. DNA of the CDR3: TGTGCCAGCAAGGGACAGGGGGCTGGAAACTATGGCTACACCTTC. This chain connects TRBV6-5 to TRBJ1-2; 12 positions agree with TRBD1. The CDR3 totals 15 residues. CDR1 and CDR2 from the germline V gene are MNHEY and SVGAGI. V lost 7 bases to trimming and J lost 2 bases; unmatched junction nucleotides: 5.

The CDR3 nucleotides are TGCGCCAGCAGCAAAGAACCCACAGATACGCAGTATTTT. Protein product: CASSKEPTDTQYF. This sequence joins TRBV10-1 and TRBJ2-3; D not resolved. The CDR3 covers 13 residues. The germline gives CDR1 WNHNN, CDR2 SYGVQD (reference sequence). The germline V and J ends were trimmed by 6 bases and 2 bases, with 9 bases remaining between them.

This rearrangement joins TRBV5-1 to TRBJ1-3; D uncertain. The CDR3 has 13 residues. Germline lookup yields CDR1 SGHRS and CDR2 YFSETQ. V lost 7 bases and J 0 bases, leaving 8 bases between the germline ends. CDR3 in amino acids: CASSYSSGNTIYF. DNA for the CDR3: TGCGCCAGCTCGTACAGCTCTGGAAACACCATATATTTT.

The chain couples TRBV6-5 to TRBJ2-1; D not certain. Germline V gene sequence: CDR1 MNHEY, CDR2 SVGAGI. The CDR3 has 12 amino acids. V shed 6 bases and J shed 7 bases, with 10 bases lying between them. The CDR3 DNA reads TGTGCCAGCAGCCACTGGGGTAATGAGCAGTTCTTC. Translating gives CASSHWGNEQFF.

The J gene is TRBJ1-1, the V gene TRBV18; D is unclear. Germline CDR1 and CDR2: KGHSH and LQKENI. This CDR3 comprises 13 residues. Between the trimmed V and J ends, which lost 3 bases and 9 bases, there was a span of 14 bases. The CDR3 DNA follows: TGTGCCAGCTCACCTCCTAACAGCAACAAAGCTTTCTTT. Its protein is CASSPPNSNKAFF. The whole variable domain, remainder taken from reference TRBV18 and TRBJ1-1, is NAGVMQNPRHLVRRRGQEARLRCSPMKGHSHVYWYRQLPEEGLKFMVYLQKENIIDESGMPKERFSAEFPKEGPSILRIQQVVRGDSAAYFCASSPPNSNKAFFGQGTRLTVV.

The chain carries TRBV12-3 or TRBV12-4 and TRBJ1-5; no firm D call. CDR3 length: 12 residues. The V end was cut by 6 bases, the J end by 5 bases, with 8 bases between. Here the CDR3 reads CASRNSDQPQHF. The CDR3 DNA reads as TGTGCCAGCAGAAACAGTGATCAGCCCCAGCATTTT.

CDR3 sequence (DNA): TGTGCCAGCTCACCTTCCGGGACAGTTAACTATGGCTACACCTTC. Its translation: CASSPSGTVNYGYTF. J is TRBJ1-2 and V is TRBV18; 7 positions match TRBD1. The V and J ends lost 3 bases and 1 base, in that order; junction bases with no gene match: 5. CDR1 is KGHSH, CDR2 LQKENI, per germline. This CDR3 has 15 residues.

The chain combines TRBV11-3 with TRBJ1-4; D call uncertain. CDR1 is SGHNT and CDR2 is YENEEA in the germline V gene. CDR3 length: 15 amino acids. Between the trimmed V and J ends, which lost 4 bases and 0 bases, there was a span of 9 bases. CDR3 region: CASSYSSATNEKLFF. The CDR3 region has the DNA TGTGCCAGCAGCTACTCGTCAGCAACTAATGAAAAACTGTTTTTT.

The chain employs TRBV6-5 and TRBJ2-1; D may match TRBD1 or TRBD2 (5 bases each). The CDR3 has 15 residues. Germline CDR1 is MNHEY and CDR2 is SVGAGI. V lost 7 bases and J lost 0, with 13 bases in between. CDR3 DNA sequence: TGTGCCAGCATGAGGGGTTTAAGCTCCTACAATGAGCAGTTCTTC. This sequence encodes CASMRGLSSYNEQFF.

This clone is a singleton in its sample. The V and J genes are TRBV10-3 and TRBJ1-2; unclear D gene. The CDR3 totals 13 residues. The germline CDR1 and CDR2 sequences are ENHRY and SYGVKD. Trimming took 7 bases from V and 7 from J, leaving 16 bases between them. CDR3 protein: CAITPALTSGYTF. As DNA, the CDR3 is TGTGCCATCACCCCGGCCCTAACGAGTGGCTACACCTTC.

V gene TRBV12-3 or TRBV12-4 combines with J gene TRBJ1-2; D gene uncertain. This CDR3 contains 13 residues. V lost 3 bases, J lost 2 bases, and 7 bases lay in between. CDR3 sequence (DNA): TGTGCCAGCAGTTTCGGGGAGAACTATGGCTACACCTTC. Residues: CASSFGENYGYTF.

The V and J genes are TRBV19 and TRBJ1-4; D is possibly TRBD1 (6 bases). CDR3 length equals 14 residues. Germline CDR1 and CDR2: LNHDA and SQIVND (reference sequence). With 8 bases removed from V and 0 bases from J, the gap between germline ends came to 10 bases. CDR3 DNA: TGTGCCAGTTGGGGGGCGGCAACTAATGAAAAACTGTTTTTT. Its protein product is CASWGAATNEKLFF.

In this sample, this clone turned up a few times. V and J are TRBV2 and TRBJ2-1, with TRBD1 matching over 11 bases. The trim removed 6 bases at V and 7 bases at J, leaving 2 bases unmatched. The CDR3 length is 13 residues. CDR1 and CDR2 (germline): SNHLY, FYNNEI. The chain's CDR3 is CASRGQGENEQFF. The CDR3, as DNA: TGTGCCAGCAGGGGACAGGGGGAAAATGAGCAGTTCTTC.